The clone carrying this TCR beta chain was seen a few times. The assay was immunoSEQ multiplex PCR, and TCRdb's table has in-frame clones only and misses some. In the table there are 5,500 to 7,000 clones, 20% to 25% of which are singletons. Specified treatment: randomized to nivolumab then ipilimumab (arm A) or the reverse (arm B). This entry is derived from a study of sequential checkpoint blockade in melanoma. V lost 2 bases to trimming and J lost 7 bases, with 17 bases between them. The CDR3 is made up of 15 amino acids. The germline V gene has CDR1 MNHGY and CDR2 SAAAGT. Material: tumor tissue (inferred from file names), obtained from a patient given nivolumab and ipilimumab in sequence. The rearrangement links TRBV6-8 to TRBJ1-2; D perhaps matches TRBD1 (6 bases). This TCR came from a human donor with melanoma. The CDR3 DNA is TGTGCCAGCAGTTACCTCGGGGGCCCCGTCCTTGGCTACACCTTC. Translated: CASSYLGGPVLGYTF.